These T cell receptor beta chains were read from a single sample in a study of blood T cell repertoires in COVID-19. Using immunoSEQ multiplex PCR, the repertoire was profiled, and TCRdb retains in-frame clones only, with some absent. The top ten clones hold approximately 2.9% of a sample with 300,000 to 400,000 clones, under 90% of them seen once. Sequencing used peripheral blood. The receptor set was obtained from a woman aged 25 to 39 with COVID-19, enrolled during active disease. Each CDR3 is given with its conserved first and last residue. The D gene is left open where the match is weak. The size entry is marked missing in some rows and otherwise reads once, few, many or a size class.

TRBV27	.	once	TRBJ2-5	TGTGCCAGCAGTTCAGGGAGGGAGACCCAGTACTTC	CASSSGRETQYF
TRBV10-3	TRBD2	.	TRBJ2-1	TGTGCCATCAGTGCAGGAGCGGGAGGGCCCCATGAGCAGTTCTTC	CAISAGAGGPHEQFF
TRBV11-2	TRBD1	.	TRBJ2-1	TGTGCCAGCAGCTTGGGACAGGTAGACAATGAGCAGTTCTTC	CASSLGQVDNEQFF
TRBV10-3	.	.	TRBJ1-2	TGTGCCATCAGTAGTCAGGGTGACTATGGCTACACCTTC	CAISSQGDYGYTF
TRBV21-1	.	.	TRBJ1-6	TGTGCCAGCAGCTTTGGGCGTTCACCCCTCCACTTT	CASSFGRSPLHF
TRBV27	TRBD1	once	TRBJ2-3	TGTGCCAGCAGTTTATTTGGGACAGGGACAGATACGCAGTATTTT	CASSLFGTGTDTQYF
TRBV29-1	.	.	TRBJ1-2	TGCAGCGTTGCAGAAATATACGGCTATGGCTACACCTTC	CSVAEIYGYGYTF
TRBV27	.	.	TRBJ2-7	TGTGCCAGCAGTCTAAAACAACAGGGCTACGAGCAGTACTTC	CASSLKQQGYEQYF
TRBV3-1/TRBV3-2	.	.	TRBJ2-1	TGTGCCAGCAGCCGCTCTAGCACGCTGGAGCAGTTCTTC	CASSRSSTLEQFF
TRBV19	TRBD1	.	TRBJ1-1	TGTGCCAGTACCATGGGACAGGGGTTAGGTACTGAAGCTTTCTTT	CASTMGQGLGTEAFF
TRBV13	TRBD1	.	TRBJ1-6	TGTGCCAGCAGCTTAGGGGACAGGACTTCACCCCTCCACTTT	CASSLGDRTSPLHF
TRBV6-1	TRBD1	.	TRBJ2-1	TGTGCCAGCAGTGAGTGGTCAGGGGGCGCAAGAAATGAGCAGTTCTTC	CASSEWSGGARNEQFF
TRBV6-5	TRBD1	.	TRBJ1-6	TGTGCCAGCACCACAGGGGAATCACCCCTCCACTTT	CASTTGESPLHF
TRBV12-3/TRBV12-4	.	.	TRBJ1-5	TGTGCCAGCAGTACAGTTAGCAATCAGCCCCAGCATTTT	CASSTVSNQPQHF
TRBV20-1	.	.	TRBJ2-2	TGCAGTGCTAGAGTAGCCGGGGAGCTGTTTTTT	CSARVAGELFF
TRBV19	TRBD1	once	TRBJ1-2	TGTGCCAGTAGGCGGGGACAGACCAACTATGGCTACACCTTC	CASRRGQTNYGYTF
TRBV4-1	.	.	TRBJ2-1	TGCGCCAGCAGCCAAGATCAGAGGGTGGGGTACAATGAGCAGTTCTTC	CASSQDQRVGYNEQFF
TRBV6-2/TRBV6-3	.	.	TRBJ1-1	TGTGCCAGCAGTTGGGGAGGGACTGAAGCTTTCTTT	CASSWGGTEAFF
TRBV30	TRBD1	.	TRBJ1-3	TGTGCATATGAGGCGGACAGGGGATTGAACACCATATATTTT	CAYEADRGLNTIYF
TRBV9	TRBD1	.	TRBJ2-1	TGTGCCAGCAGCGCCGCCCCCCGGGACAGGGCCTACAATGAGCAGTTCTTC	CASSAAPRDRAYNEQFF
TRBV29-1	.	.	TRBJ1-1	TGCAGCGTTTCAGGGCACACTGAAGCTTTCTTT	CSVSGHTEAFF
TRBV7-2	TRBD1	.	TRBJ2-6	TGTGCCAGCAGCTTAAGGGGGCCTGGGGCCAACGTCCTGACTTTC	CASSLRGPGANVLTF
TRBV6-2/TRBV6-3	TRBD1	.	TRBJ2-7	TGTGCCAGCAGTTACATAGGGGGCCGAAAACCCTACGAGCAGTACTTC	CASSYIGGRKPYEQYF
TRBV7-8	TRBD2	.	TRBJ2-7	TGTGCCAGCAGCTTAATTACTAGCGGGAAGTGGTACGAGCAGTACTTC	CASSLITSGKWYEQYF
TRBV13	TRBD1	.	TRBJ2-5	TGTGCCAGCAGCGCAGGGACAGGGGAGGGGGAGACCCAGTACTTC	CASSAGTGEGETQYF
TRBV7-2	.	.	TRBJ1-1	TGTGCCAGCAGCGGGCAGCCAGGGATTGAAGCTTTCTTT	CASSGQPGIEAFF
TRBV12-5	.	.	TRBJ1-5	TGTGCTAGTGCCGTGGGCAACAATCAGCCCCAGCATTTT	CASAVGNNQPQHF
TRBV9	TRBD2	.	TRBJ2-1	TGTGCCAGCAGCCCGACTAGCGGGACGGGAGCCTACAATGAGCAGTTCTTC	CASSPTSGTGAYNEQFF
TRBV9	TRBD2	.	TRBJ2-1	TGTGCCAGCAGCGTAGCCAGCGGGAGTCTGGCCAATGAGCAGTTCTTC	CASSVASGSLANEQFF
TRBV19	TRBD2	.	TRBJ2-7	TGTGCCTCAAGCGGGAGAGGACTCTACGAGCAGTACTTC	CASSGRGLYEQYF
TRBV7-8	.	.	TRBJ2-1	TGTGCCAGCAGCTCCCTAGTCGGTGAGCAGTTCTTC	CASSSLVGEQFF
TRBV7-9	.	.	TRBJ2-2	TGTGCCAGCAGCTTAGACAGGGCAACCGGGGAGCTGTTTTTT	CASSLDRATGELFF
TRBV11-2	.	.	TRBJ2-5	TGTGCCAGCAGTTACCTATCCTGGGGGGTCCAAGAGACCCAGTACTTC	CASSYLSWGVQETQYF
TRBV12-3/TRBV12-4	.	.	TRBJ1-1	TGTGCCAGCAGTTTAAGCGCAGCCGAAGCTTTCTTT	CASSLSAAEAFF
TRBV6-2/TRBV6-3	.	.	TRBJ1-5	TGTGCCAGCAGCATTGGGGCCAGCAATCAGCCCCAGCATTTT	CASSIGASNQPQHF
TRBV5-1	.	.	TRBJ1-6	TGCGCCAGCAGCTTGGAGTACGGGCAGGCGGGACTTAATAATTCACCCCTCCACTTT	CASSLEYGQAGLNNSPLHF
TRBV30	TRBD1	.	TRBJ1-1	TGTGCCTGGAGTGGGGGACAGGGACTGAACACTGAAGCTTTCTTT	CAWSGGQGLNTEAFF
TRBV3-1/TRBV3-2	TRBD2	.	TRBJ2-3	TGTGCCAGCAGCCTTGGCGGGAGGGCAGATACGCAGTATTTT	CASSLGGRADTQYF
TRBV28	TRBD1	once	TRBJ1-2	TGTGCCAGCAGTTTGGGGTTTGAGGGGGCGCGATATGGCTACACCTTC	CASSLGFEGARYGYTF
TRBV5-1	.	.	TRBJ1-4	TGCGCCAGCAGCTGGATCCCGAGGGAAAAACTGTTTTTT	CASSWIPREKLFF
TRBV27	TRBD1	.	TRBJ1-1	TGTGCCAGCAGCCGGGACAGGGTATCGAACACTGAAGCTTTCTTT	CASSRDRVSNTEAFF
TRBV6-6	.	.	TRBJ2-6	TGTGCCAGCATGGGGCGCTCTGGGGCCAACGTCCTGACTTTC	CASMGRSGANVLTF
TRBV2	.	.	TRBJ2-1	TGTGCCAGCAGTGAGGACACCTACTCCTACAATGAGCAGTTCTTC	CASSEDTYSYNEQFF
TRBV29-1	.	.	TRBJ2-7	TGCAGCGTTGTCGGGGTAGGCGGTGAGCAGTACTTC	CSVVGVGGEQYF
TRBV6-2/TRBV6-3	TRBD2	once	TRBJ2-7	TGTGCCAGCAGTAACCCGGGACTAGCGTCGGGCTCCTACGAGCAGTACTTC	CASSNPGLASGSYEQYF
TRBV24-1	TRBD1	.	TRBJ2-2	TGTGCCACCAGTGATTCGGGACAGGGGACGGGCGGGGAGCTGTTTTTT	CATSDSGQGTGGELFF
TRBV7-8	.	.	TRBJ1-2	TGTGCCAGCAGCTCTCCGATGGGGCAAATAGGGTATGGCTACACCTTC	CASSSPMGQIGYGYTF
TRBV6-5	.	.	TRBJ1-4	TGTGCCAGCAGAAGACAGACAACTAATGAAAAACTGTTTTTT	CASRRQTTNEKLFF
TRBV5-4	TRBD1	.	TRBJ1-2	TGTGCCAGCAGCTCGGGACAGCTGCTAAACTATGGCTACACCTTC	CASSSGQLLNYGYTF
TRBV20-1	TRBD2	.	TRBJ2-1	TGCAGTGCTAGTGCCGGGACTAGTACCTACAATGAGCAGTTCTTC	CSASAGTSTYNEQFF
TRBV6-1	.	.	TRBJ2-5	TGTGCCAGCAGTGAACCCCTAGTACAAGAGACCCAGTACTTC	CASSEPLVQETQYF
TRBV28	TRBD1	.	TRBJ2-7	TGTGCCAGCAGTATAGACAGGGGCGGGAACGAGCAGTACTTC	CASSIDRGGNEQYF
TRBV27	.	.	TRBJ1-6	TGTGCCAGCAGTTTCAGGGAAGCATCACCCCTCCACTTT	CASSFREASPLHF
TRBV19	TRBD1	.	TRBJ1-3	TGTGCCAGTAGTAAGCGGACCGGGACAGCGAGCTCTGGAAACACCATATATTTT	CASSKRTGTASSGNTIYF
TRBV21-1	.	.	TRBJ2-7	TGTGCCAGCAAGGAGGGCTACGAGCAGTACTTC	CASKEGYEQYF
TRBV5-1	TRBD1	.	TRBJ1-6	TGCGCCAGCAGCACCGGACAGGGGAAAGATTCACCCCTCCACTTT	CASSTGQGKDSPLHF
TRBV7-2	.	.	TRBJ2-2	TGTGCCAGCAGCTTACCCGGGACTGGGGAGCTGTTTTTT	CASSLPGTGELFF
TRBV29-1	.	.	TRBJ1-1	TGCAGCGGGGGTGAAGGGGGTCGGACTGAAGCTTTCTTT	CSGGEGGRTEAFF
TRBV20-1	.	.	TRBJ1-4	TGCAGTGCTAGTGCAGGTCATTTTGAAAAACTGTTTTTT	CSASAGHFEKLFF